The 8 T cell receptor beta chains listed next were all sequenced from one sample in a study of T cells in Graves' hyperthyroidism and ophthalmopathy. Amplified TCR beta CDR3 regions came from RNA transcripts. Carried out on the TCR CDR3, a first-round RT-PCR used the HTBI primer set. One entry per CDR3 protein, called by TCRdb with MiXCR from the multiplex PCR reads. The sample has about 400,000 distinct CDR3 sequences; roughly 13% are singletons. Sequencing used blood. Receptor source: a man in his forties or fifties with Graves' ophthalmopathy.

This clonotype was counted at least ten times. This chain connects TRBV3-1 to TRBJ1-5; D is perhaps TRBD1 (5 bases). The V end lost 0 bases, the J end lost 2 bases, and 11 bases lay between the germline ends. Germline V gene sequence: CDR1 LGHDT, CDR2 YNNKEL (reference sequence). The CDR3 consists of 16 residues. The CDR3 DNA sequence: TGTGCCAGCAGCCAAGACGGGGGGACCCGCAATCAGCCCCAGCATTTT. Its protein is CASSQDGGTRNQPQHF.

This clonotype was observed at least ten times. The V call is TRBV24-1, the J call TRBJ2-3, with D maybe TRBD1 (5 bases). V lost 0 bases and J 0 bases, leaving 15 bases between the germline ends. CDR1 is KGHDR, CDR2 SFDVKD, per germline. The CDR3 runs 18 residues. CDR3 region: CATSDLFDSPHSTDTQYF. CDR3 DNA sequence: TGTGCCACCAGTGATTTGTTCGACAGCCCTCATAGCACAGATACGCAGTATTTT.

This clonotype has more than one count but fewer than ten. The chain uses TRBV15 and TRBJ1-3; 7 bases are a match to TRBD1. CDR3 length equals 16 residues. The J segment lost 4 bases and the V segment lost 0 bases, leaving 6 bases of the junction unmatched. Germline V gives CDR1 LNHNV, CDR2 YYDKDF (reference sequence). The chain's CDR3 is CATSRETGTPGNTIYF. CDR3 DNA sequence: TGTGCCACCAGCAGAGAGACAGGGACTCCAGGAAACACCATATATTTT.

This clonotype was detected many times. The chain recombines TRBV2 with TRBJ1-1; D is perhaps TRBD1 (5 bases). The CDR3 extends over 13 amino acids. Trimming left V 7 bases short and J 1 base short, with 10 bases between. Germline assignment: CDR1 SNHLY and CDR2 FYNNEI. In DNA, the CDR3 is TGTGCCAGCAAATGGGGCAGGAACACTGAAGCTTTCTTT. Translation: CASKWGRNTEAFF.

The chain carries TRBV7-9 and TRBJ2-1, with 7 bases matching TRBD2. Germline-derived CDR1 and CDR2 are SEHNR and FQNEAQ (reference sequence). V trimming: 8 bases; J trimming: 7 bases; junction bases outside the gene matches: 5. This CDR3 is 12 amino acids long. CDR3 nucleotides: TGTGCCAGCGGGGGAGGGCGGAATGAGCAGTTCTTC. Its translation is CASGGGRNEQFF.

The table lists this clonotype with many counts. This chain uses TRBV18 with TRBJ2-5, with 7 bases fitting TRBD1. The length of the CDR3 is 13 residues. Trimming at V came to 3 bases and at J to 4 bases, leaving 2 bases not matched to a gene. CDR1 and CDR2 (germline): KGHSH, LQKENI. The CDR3 sequence: CASSPTGIETQYF. CDR3 DNA: TGTGCCAGCTCACCGACAGGGATAGAGACCCAGTACTTC.

The chain recombines TRBV20-1 with TRBJ2-7; D may be TRBD1 (5 bases). Germline lookup yields CDR1 DFQATT and CDR2 SNEGSKA (reference sequence). CDR3 length: 14 residues. V was shortened by 1 base and J by 9 bases, with 19 bases between the two germline ends. The CDR3 bases are TGCAGTGCTAGAGGTAGTAGGGTGGGGCATGCGCAGTACTTC. Translation gives CSARGSRVGHAQYF.

The table lists this clonotype with a count of one. J is TRBJ2-3 and V is TRBV20-1, with D possibly being TRBD2 (5 bases). Germline-derived CDR1 and CDR2 are DFQATT and SNEGSKA (reference sequence). V dropped 1 base and J dropped 6 bases, with 14 bases sitting between them. The CDR3 is 14 amino acids. In DNA, the CDR3 is TGCAGTGCTAGAGCTTCAGAAGCGGTGGATACGCAGTATTTT. Its protein product is CSARASEAVDTQYF.